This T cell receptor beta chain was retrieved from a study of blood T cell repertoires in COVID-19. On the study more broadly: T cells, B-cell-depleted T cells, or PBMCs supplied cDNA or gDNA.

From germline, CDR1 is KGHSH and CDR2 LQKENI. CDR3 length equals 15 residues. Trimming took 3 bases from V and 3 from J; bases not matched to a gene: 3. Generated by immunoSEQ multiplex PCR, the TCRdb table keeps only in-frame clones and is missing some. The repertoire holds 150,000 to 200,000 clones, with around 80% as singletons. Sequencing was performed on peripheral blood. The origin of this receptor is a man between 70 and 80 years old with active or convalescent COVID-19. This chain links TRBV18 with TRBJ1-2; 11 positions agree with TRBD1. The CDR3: CASSPPGQGDYGYTF. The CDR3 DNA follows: TGTGCCAGCTCACCCCCGGGACAGGGGGACTATGGCTACACCTTC.